The sequence of this T cell receptor (beta chain) was determined in a study of cytomegalovirus exposure and HLA in healthy donors. Study-wide context: The Caucasian-associated ancestry cluster held over 80% of 398 genotyped donors. Study-wide points: As a later analysis revealed, the rate of TCR association differed by HLA locus, with DRB1 most and HLA-C fewest. TRBV6-2, TRBV6-3 and other indistinguishable V segments were excluded.

This clone was recorded a few times. Antigen specificity is unknown. Because the CDR3's place on the DNA is in doubt, the DNA is left out and the CDR3 is given as listed by TCRdb. The CDR3 numbers 16 amino acids, ends counted. Amplification used 60 Vbeta primers and 13 Jbeta primers. The assay was immunoSEQ multiplex PCR, and TCRdb's table has in-frame clones only and misses some. The table shows under 150,000 clones, with more than 70% occurring only once. The chain combines TRBV21-1 with TRBJ1-3. TRBV21-1 constitutes a pseudogene. Material for sequencing was PBMCs. The origin of this receptor is an older woman in good health and CMV-seronegative. The CDR3 spells CASSKVGGGAGNTIYF.